This T cell receptor (beta chain) was recovered during a study of blood T cell repertoires in COVID-19. V shed 6 bases and J shed 6 bases, with 14 bases lying between them. The germline CDR1 and CDR2 sequences are MNHEY and SVGAGI. The CDR3 runs to 14 residues. Assay: immunoSEQ multiplex PCR; the TCRdb copy retains only in-frame clones and omits some. The sample has 35,000 to 45,000 clones, about 81% seen once; the top ten hold 35% to 50%. Sequencing was performed on peripheral blood. The receptor was derived from a human donor in a cohort sampled during active or convalescent COVID-19. The donor label of this sample is uncertain. The chain carries TRBV6-5 and TRBJ2-2; perhaps TRBD1 as D (6 bases). The CDR3 loop is CASRPTGSAGELFF. The CDR3 nucleotides are TGTGCCAGCAGACCCACAGGGTCTGCCGGGGAGCTGTTTTTT.